This passage covers 16 T cell receptor beta chains from one sample sequenced in a study of T-cell memory formation after mild COVID-19. TCRdb reprocessed the 5' RACE reads via MiXCR and lists one record per CDR3 protein. The sample includes 550,000 to 600,000 distinct CDR3 sequences, 20% to 25% of them seen just once. Sequenced material: PBMCs or a T cell subset sorted from them (not recorded which). These TCRs come from an adult woman who had mild COVID-19 (a few samples of this study predate the infection). Cell type and time point are not known.

The table lists this clonotype with a few counts. The rearrangement links TRBV12-3 or TRBV12-4 to TRBJ1-1, with D maybe TRBD1 (5 bases). The ends were cut back, 6 bases at V and 3 bases at J, with 8 bases in the middle. The CDR3 is made up of 12 amino acids. The CDR3, as DNA: TGTGCCAGCAGACCCAGGGACACTGAAGCTTTCTTT. Translation gives CASRPRDTEAFF.

This clonotype was seen a handful of times. The chain couples TRBV30 to TRBJ1-1; D uncertain. The CDR3 consists of 13 residues. The V gene lost 4 bases and the J gene lost 3 bases, with 12 bases spanning the gap. Looked up from germline, CDR1 is GTSNPN and CDR2 is SVGIG (reference sequence). The CDR3 bases are TGTGCCTGGACCCCTTCCTTTTACACTGAAGCTTTCTTT. Protein: CAWTPSFYTEAFF.

The chain recombines TRBV20-1 with TRBJ2-3; either TRBD1 or TRBD2 may fit D (6 bases each). This CDR3 is 12 amino acids long. Germline V gives CDR1 DFQATT, CDR2 SNEGSKA (reference sequence). V lost 5 bases and J lost 7, with 13 bases in between. CDR3 residues: CSAWRGSYTQYF. CDR3 in DNA: TGCAGTGCTTGGAGGGGGTCATATACGCAGTATTTT.

The rearrangement uses TRBV11-2 and TRBJ2-7, with D possibly TRBD1 on 5 matching bases. CDR3 length: 14 amino acids. CDR1 SGHAT and CDR2 FQNNGV come from the germline V gene. Between the trimmed V and J ends, which lost 6 bases and 4 bases, there was a span of 16 bases. The CDR3 region is CASRHHQGGYEQYF. In DNA, the CDR3 is TGTGCCAGCAGACATCACCAGGGTGGATACGAGCAGTACTTC.

The gene calls are TRBV10-3 and TRBJ1-2, with D unresolved. V shed 0 bases and J shed 10 bases, with 9 bases lying between them. The CDR3 loop spans 12 amino acids. Germline V gives CDR1 ENHRY, CDR2 SYGVKD. CDR3 DNA sequence: TGTGCCATCAGTGAGTCGAAGTGGGTCTACACCTTC. It translates to CAISESKWVYTF.

This chain links TRBV14 with TRBJ1-1, with a weak D call TRBD1 (5 bases). The V end lost 1 base, the J end lost 11 bases, and 20 bases lay between the germline ends. The CDR3 length is 15 residues. The germline CDR1 and CDR2 sequences are SGHDN and FVKESK. The chain's CDR3 is CASSQAAYPMGRAFF. The CDR3 bases are TGTGCCAGCAGCCAAGCCGCCTACCCCATGGGACGGGCTTTCTTT. The full variable domain, in which reference TRBV14 and TRBJ1-1 provide the parts outside the CDR3, is EAGVTQFPSHSVIEKGQTVTLRCDPISGHDNLYWYRRVMGKEIKFLLHFVKESKQDESGMPNNRFLAERTGGTYSTLKVQPAELEDSGVYFCASSQAAYPMGRAFFGQGTRLTVV.

CDR3 sequence: CATSSRVGNTIYF. In nucleotides, the CDR3 is TGTGCCACCAGCAGCAGGGTGGGAAACACCATATATTTT. The chain is built from TRBV15 and TRBJ1-3, with a possible D match to TRBD1 (5 bases). The CDR3 spans 13 residues. The germline V and J ends were trimmed by 3 bases and 4 bases, with 7 bases remaining between them. Looked up from germline, CDR1 is LNHNV and CDR2 is YYDKDF (reference sequence).

This clonotype appeared many times. The genes are TRBV14 and TRBJ2-5; D uncertain. V dropped 5 bases and J dropped 5 bases, with 12 bases sitting between them. In germline, CDR1 is SGHDN, CDR2 FVKESK. The CDR3 has 13 amino acids. The CDR3, as DNA: TGTGCCAGCAGCTACACTCTTCACGAGACCCAGTACTTC. It codes for CASSYTLHETQYF.

This clonotype was seen a handful of times. The J gene is TRBJ2-7, the V gene TRBV3-1; 9 bases align to TRBD2. CDR1 is LGHDT, CDR2 YNNKEL, per germline (reference sequence). The CDR3 has 16 amino acids. V lost 1 base and J lost 6; bases outside the gene matches: 10. As DNA, the CDR3 is TGTGCCAGCAGCCAAGGTCCTAGCGGGGTGGTTTTCGAGCAGTACTTC. It specifies CASSQGPSGVVFEQYF.

In this sample, this clonotype turned up a few times. This chain links TRBV9 with TRBJ1-6, with TRBD1 matching 7 bases. Trimming took 4 bases from V and 0 from J; bases not matched to a gene: 16. The CDR3 has 20 amino acids. CDR1 is SGDLS, CDR2 YYNGEE, per germline. The CDR3 DNA reads TGTGCCAGCAGCAGCACATCCGACAGGGCCTTAGGCTCCTATAATTCACCCCTCCACTTT. Encoded protein: CASSSTSDRALGSYNSPLHF.

The CDR3: CASRPGQGYGYTF. The CDR3 nucleotides read TGTGCCAGCCGGCCGGGACAGGGGTATGGCTACACCTTC. This chain uses TRBV18 with TRBJ1-2, with 10 bases fitting TRBD1. This CDR3 has 13 amino acids. Germline CDR1 reads KGHSH; CDR2 reads LQKENI. J lost 5 bases, V lost 8 bases, and 5 bases had no gene match.

As regards this clonotype: No conserved phenylalanine or tryptophan is present at the end of the CDR3, so a read error is the likely explanation. The DNA is left out, because the CDR3 cannot be placed on it with certainty; the CDR3 is given as TCRdb lists it. V gene TRBV2 combines with J gene TRBJ2-7; the tabulated D call, TRBD1, remains unverified against the DNA. Germline CDR1 is SNHLY and CDR2 is FYNNEI. Including both end residues, the CDR3 is 10 amino acids long. CDR3 sequence reads: CASVSQDRVL.

The gene calls are TRBV7-2 and TRBJ2-7; D might be TRBD2 (5 bases). Trimming took 5 bases from V and 2 from J, leaving 13 bases between them. CDR3 length: 14 amino acids. Germline loops: CDR1 SGHTA, CDR2 FQGNSA. In nucleotides, the CDR3 is TGTGCCAGCAGCCCTACCCCTAGCCCCTACGAGCAGTACTTC. This encodes CASSPTPSPYEQYF.

The chain joins TRBV27 to TRBJ2-3, with 11 bases fitting TRBD2. The germline V gene encodes CDR1 MNHEY and CDR2 SMNVEV (reference sequence). There are 16 residues in the CDR3. With 3 bases clipped from V and 2 bases from J, the junction kept 4 bases outside the gene matches. The DNA of the CDR3 is TGTGCCAGCAGTTTCCAGACTAGCGGGAACACAGATACGCAGTATTTT. Protein product: CASSFQTSGNTDTQYF.

As regards this clonotype: One end of the junction is discordant with germline, which a read error may explain. The chain recombines TRBV25-1 with TRBJ2-3; D is ambiguous. The germline CDR1 and CDR2 sequences are MGHDK and SYGVNS. The CDR3 spans 9 residues. The CDR3 reads CRNTDTQYF. The CDR3 nucleotides are TGCCGAAACACAGATACGCAGTATTTT.

The chain is built from TRBV6-1 and TRBJ1-4, with TRBD1 identical over 7 bases. There are 15 residues in the CDR3. Germline assignment: CDR1 MNHNS and CDR2 SASEGT. Trimming at V came to 2 bases and at J to 4 bases, leaving 4 bases not matched to a gene. This CDR3 reads CASSELTGSNEKLFF. Written as DNA, the CDR3 is TGTGCCAGCAGTGAACTGACAGGGAGTAATGAAAAACTGTTTTTT.